The source of this TCR beta chain is a study of monozygotic twins with inflammatory bowel disease. Study results and limitations: Ultimately, a single strong signal or clonotype associated with IBD was not supported.

The CDR3 has 17 amino acids. Per the germline V gene, CDR1 is LNHNV and CDR2 is YYDKDF (reference sequence). From its re-call of the 5' RACE reads, TCRdb lists each CDR3 protein once, without DNA. Recorded here are 110,000 to 150,000 distinct CDR3 sequences; the top ten clones represent roughly 1.2%. Points on this clonotype: Its specificity is unknown.

This chain uses TRBV15 with TRBJ2-7; TCRdb names TRBD1, which stays unverified in the absence of DNA. The TCR originated in a human donor with ulcerative colitis or Crohn's disease, or a healthy co-twin of an affected twin (not recorded which). Input material: blood. The CDR3 is CATSTGRVVRLSYEQYF.